These 20 T cell receptor beta chains were all obtained from the same sample, sequenced in a study of T cells in Graves' hyperthyroidism and ophthalmopathy. Amplified TCR beta CDR3 regions derived from RNA transcripts. RT-PCR in the first round (using the HTBI primer set) targeted the TCR CDR3. In TCRdb, the multiplex PCR reads were re-called with MiXCR into one record per CDR3 protein. The table lists hundreds of thousands of distinct CDR3 sequences, roughly 45% of them singletons, with 6.5% to 9% in the top ten. The sample was peripheral blood or thyroid tissue (not recorded which). Every receptor here comes from an adult man with Graves' disease, either hyperthyroidism or ophthalmopathy (not recorded which).

The sample holds many counts of this clonotype. V and J are TRBV7-9 and TRBJ1-1, with D hard to call. The germline gives CDR1 SEHNR, CDR2 FQNEAQ (reference sequence). Trimming took off 5 bases at V and 0 bases at J, with 10 bases between the two ends. The CDR3 runs 14 residues. CDR3 coding DNA: TGTGCCAGCAGCCCCCGGACCCTGAACACTGAAGCTTTCTTT. Translation: CASSPRTLNTEAFF. Supplemented by reference TRBV7-9 and TRBJ1-1, the full variable domain reads DTGVSQNPRHKITKRGQNVTFRCDPISEHNRLYWYRQTLGQGPEFLTYFQNEAQLEKSRLLSDRFSAERPKGSFSTLEIQRTEQGDSAMYLCASSPRTLNTEAFFGQGTRLTVV.

Details on this clonotype: At one end the junction does not follow the germline gene, possibly because of a read error. The rearrangement joins TRBV24-1 to TRBJ2-7; the match to TRBD1 covers 7 bases. Per germline, CDR1 KGHDR and CDR2 SFDVKD. CDR3 length: 11 residues. For the CDR3, the DNA is TGTGCCTACAGGGGCGGCTACGAGCAGCACTTC. Protein sequence: CAYRGGYEQHF.

This clonotype has just a few counts. This sequence joins TRBV19 and TRBJ1-2, with D perhaps matching TRBD1 (6 bases). The length of the CDR3 is 15 residues. Germline CDR1 reads LNHDA; CDR2 reads SQIVND (reference sequence). The V gene lost 7 bases and the J gene lost 6 bases, with 21 bases spanning the gap. Here the CDR3 reads CASTSGGTKVDGYTF. The CDR3 DNA sequence: TGTGCCAGTACCTCTGGGGGCACCAAGGTCGATGGCTACACCTTC.

As regards this clonotype: A much larger clone differs from this one at a single base, so this may be a read error. The chain has TRBV7-9 and TRBJ1-1; unclear D gene. CDR1 is SEHNR and CDR2 is FQNEAQ in the germline V gene (reference sequence). The CDR3 contains 14 residues. The DNA for the CDR3 is TGTGCCGGCAGTATCACGCAAATGAACACTGAAGCTTTCTTT. Protein: CAGSITQMNTEAFF.

This clonotype was seen only a few times. V and J are TRBV7-2 and TRBJ2-5; D is possibly TRBD1 or TRBD2 (5 bases each). The germline V and J ends were trimmed by 5 bases and 7 bases, with 8 bases remaining between them. The CDR3 covers 11 residues. Germline CDR1 reads SGHTA; CDR2 reads FQGNSA. The CDR3 region has the DNA TGTGCCAGCAGCGGGACCGGGACCCAGTACTTC. Translated: CASSGTGTQYF.

The CDR3 DNA sequence: TGTGCCAGCAGGTTGCAGGGTTTTCGCAATCAGCCCCAGCATTTT. Translation: CASRLQGFRNQPQHF. J is TRBJ1-5 and V is TRBV2; D possibly corresponds to TRBD1 (5 bases). The CDR3 extends over 15 amino acids. Between the trimmed V and J ends, which lost 6 bases and 2 bases, there was a span of 14 bases. The germline CDR1 and CDR2 sequences are SNHLY and FYNNEI.

This chain links TRBV29-1 with TRBJ1-4, with a tentative D call TRBD1 (5 bases). The CDR3 spans 13 residues. Per germline, CDR1 SQVTM and CDR2 ANQGSEA. With 4 bases removed from V and 3 bases from J, the gap between germline ends came to 9 bases. CDR3 region: CSVGRVPNEKLFF. The CDR3 DNA sequence: TGCAGCGTTGGCAGGGTTCCTAATGAAAAACTGTTTTTT.

The V gene is TRBV29-1, the J gene TRBJ1-2, with 8 positions matching TRBD1. Germline CDR1 SQVTM, CDR2 ANQGSEA. This CDR3 has 13 residues. Trimming took 5 bases from V and 8 from J; bases not matched to a gene: 10. CDR3 sequence: CSVSGTGQGGYTF. In DNA, the CDR3 is TGCAGCGTTTCCGGGACAGGTCAAGGAGGCTACACCTTC.

CDR3 DNA: TGTGCCACCAGCAGAGGTCGAAGTTCCAATCAGCCCCAGCATTTT. Residues: CATSRGRSSNQPQHF. The chain employs TRBV15 and TRBJ1-5; D gene uncertain. The CDR3 covers 15 residues. The ends were cut back, 1 base at V and 3 bases at J, with 10 bases in the middle. Germline V gene lookup returns CDR1 LNHNV and CDR2 YYDKDF (reference sequence). Variable domain in full (rest from reference TRBV15 and TRBJ1-5): DAMVIQNPRYQVTQFGKPVTLSCSQTLNHNVMYWYQQKSSQAPKLLFHYYDKDFNNEADTPDNFQSRRPNTSFCFLDIRSPGLGDTAMYLCATSRGRSSNQPQHFGDGTRLSIL.

This clonotype came up a few times. A junction boundary mismatches the germline segment, possibly from a read error. The J gene is TRBJ2-2, the V gene TRBV7-9, with D perhaps matching TRBD2 (7 bases). Germline loops: CDR1 SEHNR, CDR2 FQNEAQ (reference sequence). The CDR3 has 13 amino acids. The CDR3 spells CASSLGGLGELFF. CDR3 DNA: TGCGCCAGCAGCTTGGGGGGGCTCGGGGAGCTGTTTTTT.

On this clonotype itself: The CDR3 does not close with the conserved phenylalanine or tryptophan, likely indicating a read error. The gene calls are TRBV7-2 and TRBJ1-6; D remains unclear. In germline, CDR1 is SGHTA, CDR2 FQGNSA. The germline V and J ends were trimmed by 5 bases and 0 bases, with 11 bases remaining between them. The CDR3 sequence is 16 residues long. The CDR3 DNA reads as TGTGCCAGCAGCGTAGGTCCGAGCTCCTATAATTCACCCCTCCACCTT. Translation: CASSVGPSSYNSPLHL.

The CDR3 protein is CASKSGQGFVDTEAFF. The CDR3 DNA sequence: TGCGCCAGCAAGTCAGGACAGGGGTTTGTGGACACTGAAGCTTTCTTT. The gene calls are TRBV5-1 and TRBJ1-1, with 9 bases that match TRBD1. The germline V gene encodes CDR1 SGHRS and CDR2 YFSETQ. J lost 3 bases, V lost 6 bases, and 12 bases had no gene match. CDR3 length: 16 amino acids.

The V and J genes are TRBV9 and TRBJ2-7; 8 nucleotides align to TRBD2. Germline V CDR1 and CDR2: SGDLS, YYNGEE. V shed 4 bases and J 5 bases; nucleotides not matched to a gene: 14. The length of the CDR3 is 16 residues. The CDR3 loop reads CASSPPPWGGRNEQYF. The DNA of the CDR3 is TGTGCCAGCAGCCCACCCCCTTGGGGCGGGAGGAACGAGCAGTACTTC.

At least ten counts were recorded for this clonotype. CDR3 amino acids: CASGDNTEAFF. CDR3 in DNA: TGTGCCAGCGGGGACAACACTGAAGCTTTCTTT. V is TRBV2 and J is TRBJ1-1; possible D gene TRBD1, 5 bases. V shed 8 bases and J shed 2 bases, with 6 bases lying between them. CDR1 and CDR2 (germline): SNHLY, FYNNEI. The CDR3 covers 11 residues.

J is TRBJ1-1 and V is TRBV7-9; D is unresolved. This CDR3 region has 15 residues. Trimming took off 4 bases at V and 5 bases at J, with 17 bases between the two ends. Looked up from germline, CDR1 is SEHNR and CDR2 is FQNEAQ (reference sequence). In DNA, the CDR3 is TGTGCCAGCAGCTCTCCCAGCCTTGTAGTAACTGAAGCTTTCTTT. Encoded protein: CASSSPSLVVTEAFF.

This chain connects TRBV20-1 to TRBJ2-7; no firm D call. Trimming stripped 7 bases from V and 0 bases from J, with 10 bases between. Germline-derived CDR1 and CDR2 are DFQATT and SNEGSKA (reference sequence). CDR3 length: 12 residues. The CDR3 DNA reads as TGCAGTGTCGTTTTGGGCTCCTACGAGCAGTACTTC. Its translation: CSVVLGSYEQYF.

The chain joins TRBV25-1 to TRBJ1-2; D gene uncertain. The CDR3 loop spans 11 amino acids. The germline V and J ends were trimmed by 3 bases and 10 bases, with 9 bases remaining between them. Germline-derived CDR1 and CDR2 are MGHDK and SYGVNS. CDR3 nucleotides: TGTGCCAGCAGTGACTCTTTTGACTACACCTTC. Translated: CASSDSFDYTF.

This clonotype has only one observation. A much larger clone differs by one base, so this may be a read error. This chain joins TRBV6-1 and TRBJ2-7, with D perhaps assigned TRBD1 or TRBD2 (5 bases each). This CDR3 contains 14 residues. V was pared by 6 bases and J by 7 bases, with 19 bases between. Germline CDR1 reads MNHNS; CDR2 reads SASEGT. In nucleotides, the CDR3 is TGTGCCAGCAGCCCTGCGGACGGGGCGCGGGAGCAGTACTTC. It codes for CASSPADGAREQYF.

This clonotype was seen more than once but under ten times. This chain uses TRBV28 with TRBJ1-1, with 8 bases aligning to TRBD1. Trimming cost V 5 bases and J 6 bases; bases outside gene matches: 8. CDR1 and CDR2 from the germline V gene are MDHEN and SYDVKM. The CDR3 is 14 amino acids. The CDR3 coding sequence is TGTGCCAGCAGTACAAGGACAGGGAGCCCTGAAGCTTTCTTT. Translated: CASSTRTGSPEAFF.

This clonotype has only a few counts. The chain combines TRBV9 with TRBJ2-7; 14 bases agree with TRBD2. The V gene's germline CDR1 is SGDLS and CDR2 YYNGEE. This CDR3 contains 15 residues. Trimming at V came to 3 bases and at J to 2 bases, leaving 1 base not matched to a gene. The CDR3 is CASSGLAGGPYEQYF. Written as DNA, the CDR3 is TGTGCCAGCAGCGGACTAGCGGGAGGGCCCTACGAGCAGTACTTC.